What follows are 9 T cell receptor beta chains derived from one specimen sequenced in a study of blood T cell repertoires in COVID-19. This table comes from immunoSEQ multiplex PCR, and its TCRdb copy is limited to in-frame clones, with some not included. Found here are fewer than 80,000 clones, 90% of them singletons; the top ten hold roughly 15%. The sample consisted of peripheral blood. These TCRs come from a woman aged 80 or over with active or convalescent COVID-19.

The chain joins TRBV19 to TRBJ2-5, with 7 bases matching TRBD1. Germline assignment: CDR1 LNHDA and CDR2 SQIVND (reference sequence). The CDR3 spans 13 residues. V trimming: 5 bases; J trimming: 3 bases; junction bases outside the gene matches: 3. The CDR3 reads CASSVTGKETQYF. The CDR3 DNA is TGTGCCAGTAGTGTGACAGGGAAAGAGACCCAGTACTTC.

CDR3 amino acids: CASSYLGLPAAEQYF. CDR3 DNA: TGTGCCAGCAGTTACTTAGGACTCCCTGCTGCCGAGCAGTACTTC. V and J are TRBV6-2 or TRBV6-3 and TRBJ2-7, with a possible D match to TRBD2 (5 bases). Deletions cut 1 base from V and 6 bases from J, with 16 bases between. Per the germline V gene, CDR1 is MNHEY and CDR2 is SVGEGT. The CDR3 has 15 residues.

The chain employs TRBV27 and TRBJ2-7; D not certain. The length of the CDR3 is 14 residues. Between the trimmed V and J ends, which lost 3 bases and 6 bases, there was a span of 15 bases. From germline, CDR1 is MNHEY and CDR2 SMNVEV (reference sequence). The CDR3 sequence: CASSLRIRSSEQYF. CDR3 bases: TGTGCCAGCAGTTTGAGGATCCGTTCAAGCGAGCAGTACTTC.

The chain links TRBV7-2 to TRBJ1-5, with D possibly being TRBD1 (5 bases). Per germline, CDR1 SGHTA and CDR2 FQGNSA. V lost 5 bases, J lost 4 bases, and 21 bases lay in between. The CDR3 runs 17 residues. As DNA, the CDR3 is TGTGCCAGCAGCGCCTTGGCGGGGCTCGCCGGGAATCAGCCCCAGCATTTT. The encoded protein is CASSALAGLAGNQPQHF.

The chain recombines TRBV28 with TRBJ1-1, with D hard to call. The V and J ends lost 6 bases and 9 bases respectively, with 14 bases between them. CDR1 and CDR2 from the germline V gene are MDHEN and SYDVKM. The CDR3 has 12 residues. The CDR3, as DNA: TGTGCCAGCAGGACTCCCGGCGTAAAAGCTTTCTTT. It yields the protein CASRTPGVKAFF.

The chain is built from TRBV30 and TRBJ1-5; D is unclear. The germline CDR1 and CDR2 sequences are GTSNPN and SVGIG (reference sequence). The CDR3 is 14 amino acids. The V and J ends lost 1 base and 0 bases respectively, with 7 bases between them. The DNA for the CDR3 is TGTGCCTGGAGTGGGGCGTATAGCAATCAGCCCCAGCATTTT. Amino acids: CAWSGAYSNQPQHF.

The chain employs TRBV28 and TRBJ1-1; D uncertain. The CDR3 sequence is 11 residues long. V was trimmed by 2 bases and J by 7 bases, leaving 5 bases between them. The V gene's germline CDR1 is MDHEN and CDR2 SYDVKM. The CDR3 DNA reads TGTGCCAGCAGTTTAGAGGATGAAGCTTTCTTT. Translation gives CASSLEDEAFF.

This chain connects TRBV2 to TRBJ1-1; D not certain. V lost 6 bases, J lost 1 base, and 9 bases lay in between. This CDR3 region has 13 residues. The germline gives CDR1 SNHLY, CDR2 FYNNEI. In DNA, the CDR3 is TGTGCCAGCAGAGTGGCGGAGAACACTGAAGCTTTCTTT. The encoded protein is CASRVAENTEAFF.

The chain links TRBV2 to TRBJ2-1; TRBD1 aligns across 7 bases. CDR1 is SNHLY, CDR2 FYNNEI, per germline. The CDR3 contains 14 residues. V dropped 4 bases and J dropped 9; count of bases not matched to a gene: 9. The CDR3 region has the DNA TGTGCCAGCAGTGGTCAGGGGGTTTTCGGTGAGCAGTTCTTC. It yields the protein CASSGQGVFGEQFF. Filled out from reference TRBV2 and TRBJ2-1, the complete variable domain reads EPEVTQTPSHQVTQMGQEVILRCVPISNHLYFYWYRQILGQKVEFLVSFYNNEISEKSEIFDDQFSVERPDGSNFTLKIRSTKLEDSAMYFCASSGQGVFGEQFFGPGTRLTVL.